The present TCR beta chain was sequenced within a study of sequential checkpoint blockade in melanoma. In the study overall: Each arm's sequence ended with maintenance nivolumab. TCRβ was sequenced from DNA of under 100 pretreatment tumors. After nivolumab or ipilimumab alone, about 22 patients had week-13 rebiopsies.

Treatment denoted: randomized to nivolumab then ipilimumab (arm A) or the reverse (arm B). No patient had prior DNA-damaging chemotherapy. The CDR3 is made up of 15 amino acids. V trimming: 3 bases; J trimming: 6 bases; junction bases outside the gene matches: 8. Per the germline V gene, CDR1 is SGHNT and CDR2 is YENEEA. The method was immunoSEQ multiplex PCR; TCRdb's version includes in-frame clones alone and lacks a portion of them. The data hold fewer than 20,000 clones, with 65% to 85% observed a single time. The sequence was collected from a human donor with melanoma. The sample in question was tumor tissue (inferred from file names), obtained from a patient given nivolumab and ipilimumab in sequence. This chain links TRBV11-3 with TRBJ2-3, with TRBD2 matching over 8 bases. In DNA, the CDR3 is TGTGCCAGCAGCTTTCACGGGGGGGGCCGGGATACGCAGTATTTT. This translates into CASSFHGGGRDTQYF.